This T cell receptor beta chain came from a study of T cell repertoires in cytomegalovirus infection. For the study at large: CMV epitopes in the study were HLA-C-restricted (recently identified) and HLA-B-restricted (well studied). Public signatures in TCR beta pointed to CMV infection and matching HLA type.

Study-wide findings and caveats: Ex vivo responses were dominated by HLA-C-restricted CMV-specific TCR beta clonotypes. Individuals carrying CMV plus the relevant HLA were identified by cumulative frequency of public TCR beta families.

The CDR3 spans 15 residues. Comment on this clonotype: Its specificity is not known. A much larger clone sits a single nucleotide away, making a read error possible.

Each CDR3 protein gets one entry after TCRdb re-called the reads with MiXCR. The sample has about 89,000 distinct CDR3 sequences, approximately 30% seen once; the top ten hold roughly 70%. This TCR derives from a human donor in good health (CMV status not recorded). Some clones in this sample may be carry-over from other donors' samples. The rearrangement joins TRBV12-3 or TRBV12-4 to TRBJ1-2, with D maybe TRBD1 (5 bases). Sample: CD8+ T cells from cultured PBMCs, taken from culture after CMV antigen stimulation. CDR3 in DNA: TGTGCCAACAGTTCCGGACTAGGGGATGGCCAGGGCTACACCTTC. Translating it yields CANSSGLGDGQGYTF.